A selection of T cell receptor beta chains follows, all from one sample in a study of glioma-infiltrating T cells after dendritic cell vaccination. Assay: immunoSEQ multiplex PCR; the TCRdb copy retains only in-frame clones and omits some. The table records under 70,000 clones, around 83% of them present only once. Sequencing was performed on blood, taken before dendritic cell vaccination. These receptors came from a human donor with glioblastoma. CDR3s include the opening cysteine and the closing phenylalanine or tryptophan.

>TRBJ1-1|TRBV19
CASRPPGQIIMNTEAFF
>TRBJ2-7|TRBV6-1
CASSGQAVPYEQYF
>TRBJ2-7|TRBV6-1
CASSELGRVSYEQYF
>TRBJ1-5|TRBV27
CASSPSAGPGKGWHQPQHF
>TRBJ2-5|TRBV5-1
CASTSTGAGETQYF
>TRBJ1-5|TRBV27
CASSSGQGRQPQHF
>TRBJ1-5|TRBV6-1
CASSVRTAHNQPQHF
>TRBJ2-1|TRBV10-3
CAISGGREDEQFF
>TRBJ2-5|TRBV5-1
CASSSGGEGTQYF
>TRBJ2-3|TRBV6-5
CASSGGGARDTQYF
>TRBJ2-7|TRBV7-9
CASSGAGRASYEQYF
>TRBJ2-3|TRBV6-5
CASSTGTRVGDTQYF
>TRBJ2-3|TRBV5-6
CASSLGLDSPSVYF
>TRBJ2-2|TRBV6-1
CASHLSGGELFF
>TRBJ2-1|TRBV5-1
CASSLLSGGDEQFF
>TRBJ1-2|TRBV6-5
CASSPTRDRGKGYTF
>TRBJ2-7|TRBV11-2
CASSLGTAPYEQYF
>TRBJ2-1|TRBV7-2
CASSLASGGPSSYNEQFF